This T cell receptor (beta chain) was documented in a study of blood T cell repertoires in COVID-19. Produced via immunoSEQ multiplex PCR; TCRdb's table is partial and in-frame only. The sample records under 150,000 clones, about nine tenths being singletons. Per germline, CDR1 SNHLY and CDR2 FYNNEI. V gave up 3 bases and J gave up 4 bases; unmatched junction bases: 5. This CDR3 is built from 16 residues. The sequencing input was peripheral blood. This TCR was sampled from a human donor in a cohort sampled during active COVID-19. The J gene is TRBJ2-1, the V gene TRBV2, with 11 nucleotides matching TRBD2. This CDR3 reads CASSDSTSGAYNEQFF. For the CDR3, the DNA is TGTGCCAGCAGTGACTCGACTAGCGGGGCATACAATGAGCAGTTCTTC.